The 8 T cell receptor beta chains given below trace back to one sample, sequenced in a study of CD8+ T cells in alopecia areata. RNA was extracted and reverse transcribed into cDNA as the sequencing template. Here immunoSEQ multiplex PCR was the method, and the copy in TCRdb shows in-frame clones only, minus some. Of some 180,000 clones in the sample, 50% to 70% were seen once. The sample in question was CD4+ T cells sorted from blood, obtained at week 0. Source of these receptors: a human donor with alopecia areata.

This chain connects TRBV29-1 to TRBJ2-7, with D possibly being TRBD1 or TRBD2 (5 bases each). The CDR3 totals 13 residues. The germline CDR1 and CDR2 sequences are SQVTM and ANQGSEA. Deletions cut 4 bases from V and 7 bases from J, with 17 bases between. This CDR3 is CSVGRGTGIEQYF. CDR3 sequence (DNA): TGCAGCGTTGGTCGGGGCACTGGGATAGAGCAGTACTTC.

This clone was seen once. In the same sample, other DNA sequences code for this CDR3. The genes are TRBV30 and TRBJ1-1; D not resolved. Trimming shortened V by 2 bases and J by 1 base, and 2 bases separated the two germline ends. CDR1 and CDR2 from the germline V gene are GTSNPN and SVGIG (reference sequence). The CDR3 is 11 residues long. This CDR3 is CAWSTNTEAFF. As DNA, the CDR3 is TGTGCCTGGAGTACGAACACTGAAGCTTTCTTT.

This clone has only a few counts. V gene TRBV4-3 combines with J gene TRBJ2-5; TRBD1 might be the D (6 bases). Germline V CDR1 and CDR2: LGHNA, YSLEER. V shed 0 bases and J shed 2 bases, with 10 bases lying between them. This CDR3 is built from 15 residues. The CDR3 nucleotides read TGCGCCAGCAGCCAAGATCTAACAGGGCAAGAGACCCAGTACTTC. It is translated as CASSQDLTGQETQYF.

The chain is built from TRBV29-1 and TRBJ1-1; D is perhaps TRBD1 (6 bases). Per the germline V gene, CDR1 is SQVTM and CDR2 is ANQGSEA. Trimming cost V 5 bases and J 4 bases, with 11 bases left between them. There are 12 residues in the CDR3. CDR3 sequence reads: CSVKGVFTEAFF. As DNA, the CDR3 is TGCAGCGTTAAGGGGGTCTTCACTGAAGCTTTCTTT.

The rearrangement joins TRBV14 to TRBJ1-2; TRBD1 aligns across 9 bases. Germline V CDR1 and CDR2: SGHDN, FVKESK. The CDR3 runs to 16 residues. After removal of 4 bases from V and 2 bases from J, the junction contained 8 bases not matched to a gene. The CDR3, as DNA: TGTGCCAGCAGCCCAGGTGGGACAGGGCTAAACTATGGCTACACCTTC. This codes for CASSPGGTGLNYGYTF. Full variable domain (rest looked up from reference TRBV14 and TRBJ1-2): EAGVTQFPSHSVIEKGQTVTLRCDPISGHDNLYWYRRVMGKEIKFLLHFVKESKQDESGMPNNRFLAERTGGTYSTLKVQPAELEDSGVYFCASSPGGTGLNYGYTFGSGTRLTVV.

In this sample, this clone turned up once. J is TRBJ2-7 and V is TRBV6-6, with D perhaps being TRBD1 or TRBD2 (5 bases each). Trimming took 7 bases from V and 2 from J, leaving 12 bases between them. The CDR3 runs 13 residues. Germline V gene lookup returns CDR1 MNHNY and CDR2 SVGAGI (reference sequence). Here the CDR3 reads CASTRDGTYEQYF. The CDR3 DNA reads as TGTGCCAGCACTAGGGACGGAACCTACGAGCAGTACTTC.

The rearrangement uses TRBV27 and TRBJ1-6, with a possible D match to TRBD1 (5 bases). The CDR3 is 12 amino acids. V lost 8 bases and J 13 bases, leaving 15 bases between the germline ends. Germline CDR1 and CDR2: MNHEY and SMNVEV (reference sequence). The CDR3 loop is CASGTPQFPLHF. CDR3 bases: TGTGCCAGCGGGACCCCGCAGTTCCCCCTCCACTTT.

V and J are TRBV7-2 and TRBJ2-3; the D is unclear. V shed 4 bases and J shed 2 bases, with 7 bases lying between them. Germline V gene sequence: CDR1 SGHTA, CDR2 FQGNSA. The length of the CDR3 is 13 residues. CDR3 DNA sequence: TGTGCCAGCAGCTATCAGTCCACAGATACGCAGTATTTT. This codes for CASSYQSTDTQYF.